Following are 18 T cell receptor beta chains from one sample sequenced in a study of early T cells in non-severe SARS-CoV-2 infection. Using its own MiXCR run on the 5' RACE reads, TCRdb lists one record per CDR3 protein. The repertoire holds 50,000 to 85,000 distinct CDR3 sequences, roughly 10% seen once, with 3.2% in the top ten. What was sequenced was whole blood. The receptors come from an adult who was a healthcare worker with PCR-confirmed SARS-CoV-2 infection or an uninfected control (not recorded which).

This clonotype appeared many times. The gene calls are TRBV23-1 and TRBJ2-1; D may be TRBD1 (5 bases). TRBV23-1 is an ORF for which the function is uncertain. The germline V and J ends were trimmed by 0 bases and 6 bases, with 9 bases remaining between them. CDR3 length equals 14 residues. The CDR3 DNA reads as TGCGCCAGCAGTCAATCTCGGACACCCAATGAGCAGTTCTTC. Encoded protein: CASSQSRTPNEQFF.

This clonotype has a count of ten or more. The V gene is TRBV7-9, the J gene TRBJ2-7; D uncertain. The germline CDR1 and CDR2 sequences are SEHNR and FQNEAQ (reference sequence). The CDR3 covers 14 residues. V lost 5 bases to trimming and J lost 0 bases, with 11 bases between them. The CDR3 reads CASSPDLSSYEQYF. DNA of the CDR3: TGTGCCAGCAGCCCGGACCTTAGCTCCTACGAGCAGTACTTC.

This clonotype has only a few counts. The rearrangement joins TRBV20-1 to TRBJ2-2, with 14 bases matching TRBD2. The V and J ends lost 0 bases and 5 bases, in that order; junction bases with no gene match: 14. The CDR3 spans 20 residues. From germline, CDR1 is DFQATT and CDR2 SNEGSKA (reference sequence). In DNA form, the CDR3 reads TGCAGTGCTAGAGACCAGACTTCGGGACTAGCGGGAGTCTGGACCGGGGAGCTGTTTTTT. Encoded protein: CSARDQTSGLAGVWTGELFF.

The chain uses TRBV20-1 and TRBJ2-3; 9 bases match TRBD2. CDR3 length: 16 residues. J gave up 2 bases and V 5 bases, and 11 bases lay outside the gene matches. CDR1 and CDR2 (germline): DFQATT, SNEGSKA (reference sequence). The chain's CDR3 is CSAGSPLAGYTDTQYF. DNA of the CDR3: TGCAGTGCTGGGAGTCCACTAGCGGGCTACACAGATACGCAGTATTTT.

This clonotype was seen at least ten times. The chain links TRBV27 to TRBJ2-1, with D unresolved. CDR3 length: 16 amino acids. V was pared by 0 bases and J by 0 bases, with 9 bases between. In germline, CDR1 is MNHEY, CDR2 SMNVEV (reference sequence). CDR3: CASSLSFQLSYNEQFF. The CDR3 DNA sequence: TGTGCCAGCAGTTTATCGTTCCAGCTCTCCTACAATGAGCAGTTCTTC.

The chain uses TRBV12-3 or TRBV12-4 and TRBJ2-3; D is tentatively TRBD1 or TRBD2 (6 bases each). The CDR3 has 15 amino acids. V was trimmed by 1 base and J by 5 bases, leaving 13 bases between them. CDR3 sequence: CASSLVGGLKDTQYF. For the CDR3, the DNA is TGTGCCAGCAGTTTAGTGGGGGGCTTGAAAGATACGCAGTATTTT.

This clonotype has more than one count but fewer than ten. V gene TRBV11-2 combines with J gene TRBJ2-5, with D perhaps TRBD2 (8 bases). Per the germline V gene, CDR1 is SGHAT and CDR2 is FQNNGV. Trimming removed 5 bases at V and 5 bases at J, with 18 bases between. The CDR3 runs to 15 residues. This chain's CDR3 is CASSQGGLGGETQYF. CDR3 sequence (DNA): TGTGCCAGCAGCCAGGGGGGACTAGGAGGGGAGACCCAGTACTTC.

This clonotype came up a few times. The rearrangement uses TRBV12-3 or TRBV12-4 and TRBJ1-2; D is possibly TRBD1 (6 bases). V dropped 5 bases and J dropped 4 bases, with 8 bases sitting between them. This CDR3 spans 12 amino acids. Here the CDR3 reads CASSRGGYGYTF. As DNA, the CDR3 is TGTGCCAGCAGTCGAGGGGGCTATGGCTACACCTTC.

Many counts were recorded for this clonotype. The chain combines TRBV4-2 with TRBJ2-1; TRBD1 matches 10 bases. Germline-derived CDR1 and CDR2 are LGHNA and YNFKEQ. Losses at the gene ends were 4 bases for V and 6 bases for J; bases not matched to a gene: 6. The CDR3 loop spans 15 amino acids. The CDR3 sequence is CASSPGDRGFNEQFF. The CDR3 DNA reads as TGTGCCAGCAGCCCCGGGGACAGGGGCTTCAATGAGCAGTTCTTC.

V gene TRBV10-1 combines with J gene TRBJ2-3; D possibly matches TRBD1 or TRBD2 (5 bases each). Trimming took 3 bases from V and 1 from J, leaving 11 bases between them. Per germline, CDR1 WNHNN and CDR2 SYGVQD (reference sequence). The CDR3 contains 15 residues. The CDR3 nucleotides read TGCGCCAGCAGTGACGGGGCCGCGGGCACAGATACGCAGTATTTT. Translated, it gives CASSDGAAGTDTQYF.

V usage is TRBV6-2 or TRBV6-3 and J usage is TRBJ2-3; D gene ambiguous. The CDR3 length is 16 residues. Germline CDR1 MNHEY, CDR2 SVGEGT. V shed 4 bases and J shed 0 bases, with 14 bases lying between them. Here the CDR3 DNA reads TGTGCCAGCAGTTCCCCCGGCCGTTCTAGCACAGATACGCAGTATTTT. It yields the protein CASSSPGRSSTDTQYF.

In this sample, this clonotype turned up many times. J is TRBJ1-1 and V is TRBV12-3 or TRBV12-4; D gene ambiguous. Trimming shortened V by 3 bases and J by 3 bases, and 5 bases separated the two germline ends. This CDR3 is built from 12 residues. CDR3 sequence reads: CASSFAYTEAFF. Written as DNA, the CDR3 is TGTGCCAGCAGTTTTGCCTACACTGAAGCTTTCTTT.

This rearrangement joins TRBV12-3 or TRBV12-4 to TRBJ1-5; no clear D gene. Trimming removed 6 bases from V and 5 bases from J, with 8 bases in between. This CDR3 region has 12 residues. The CDR3 spells CASSSSDQPQHF. In DNA form, the CDR3 reads TGTGCCAGCAGCTCTTCGGATCAGCCCCAGCATTTT.

A remark on this clonotype: Given a much more abundant clone one base away, this may be a read error. The chain carries TRBV6-6 and TRBJ2-3; D perhaps matches TRBD2 (5 bases). The CDR3 covers 14 residues. The germline gives CDR1 MNHNY, CDR2 SVGAGI (reference sequence). The V gene lost 7 bases and the J gene lost 4 bases, with 15 bases spanning the gap. CDR3 sequence reads: CASTKTPGADTQYF. DNA for the CDR3: TGTGCCAGCACCAAGACACCCGGGGCAGATACGCAGTATTTT.

This clonotype has a handful of counts. V and J are TRBV18 and TRBJ2-1, with 12 bases that match TRBD2. The CDR3 runs 15 residues. Trimming at V came to 6 bases and at J to 8 bases, leaving 8 bases not matched to a gene. The germline gives CDR1 KGHSH, CDR2 LQKENI. CDR3 protein: CASSPSSGRADEQFF. The CDR3 DNA is TGTGCCAGCTCTCCATCTAGCGGGAGGGCAGATGAGCAGTTCTTC. The whole variable domain, remainder taken from reference TRBV18 and TRBJ2-1, is NAGVMQNPRHLVRRRGQEARLRCSPMKGHSHVYWYRQLPEEGLKFMVYLQKENIIDESGMPKERFSAEFPKEGPSILRIQQVVRGDSAAYFCASSPSSGRADEQFFGPGTRLTVL.

This clonotype has a count of ten or more. The gene calls are TRBV11-2 and TRBJ2-7; D unclear. Germline loops: CDR1 SGHAT, CDR2 FQNNGV. This CDR3 comprises 13 residues. Trimming shortened V by 5 bases and J by 6 bases, and 14 bases separated the two germline ends. The CDR3 DNA reads TGTGCCAGCAGCGTAGGCCGCTCCACCGAGCAGTACTTC. It specifies CASSVGRSTEQYF.

This sequence joins TRBV12-3 or TRBV12-4 and TRBJ2-3, with D perhaps assigned TRBD1 or TRBD2 (5 bases each). V lost 6 bases and J lost 5, with 12 bases in between. This CDR3 is 13 amino acids long. Written as DNA, the CDR3 is TGTGCCAGCAGACGCACGGGGCGAGATACGCAGTATTTT. It codes for CASRRTGRDTQYF.

The chain has TRBV20-1 and TRBJ2-1; 14 positions agree with TRBD2. Germline V gene sequence: CDR1 DFQATT, CDR2 SNEGSKA (reference sequence). Unmatched junction bases numbered 7, after V lost 1 base and J lost 8 bases. This CDR3 contains 16 residues. CDR3: CSARAGTSGSWHEQFF. For the CDR3, the DNA is TGCAGTGCTAGAGCCGGGACTAGCGGGAGCTGGCATGAGCAGTTCTTC.